The 23 T cell receptor beta chains below come from one sample, sequenced in a study of post-analysis software for immune sequencing data. Unique molecular identifiers featured in each of the TCR beta cDNA libraries. One entry per CDR3 protein results from TCRdb running MiXCR on the PCR reads. The sample has more than 450,000 distinct CDR3 sequences, less than 40% seen once. Study results and limitations: Among roughly five TRBV segments more frequent in patients than controls were TRBV5-6, TRBV5-1 and TRBV20-1.

The antigens of these receptors remain unknown. The sample taken for sequencing was blood. All receptors derive from a girl under 18 with multiple sclerosis.

The chain combines TRBV6-6 with TRBJ1-1; maybe TRBD1 (5 bases). The CDR3 length is 10 residues. Germline CDR1 is MNHNY and CDR2 is SVGAGI (reference sequence). V lost 6 bases and J 8 bases, leaving 7 bases between the germline ends. The CDR3 DNA sequence: TGTGCCAGCAGATCAGGGGAAGCTTTCTTT. Protein: CASRSGEAFF.

This clonotype was observed a handful of times. V gene TRBV9 combines with J gene TRBJ1-1; 10 bases fit TRBD1. CDR3 length: 17 residues. V lost 2 bases to trimming and J lost 4 bases; unmatched junction nucleotides: 11. Germline loops: CDR1 SGDLS, CDR2 YYNGEE. CDR3 residues: CASSVRDRGPLSTEAFF. The DNA of the CDR3 is TGTGCCAGCAGCGTGAGGGACAGGGGTCCCCTTAGCACTGAAGCTTTCTTT.

The chain is built from TRBV11-2 and TRBJ1-2; D may be TRBD1 (5 bases). The germline gives CDR1 SGHAT, CDR2 FQNNGV. V lost 5 bases, J lost 4 bases, and 11 bases lay in between. This CDR3 spans 13 amino acids. The CDR3 region has the DNA TGTGCCAGCAGCGAGGGACTTGCCTATGGCTACACCTTC. Translated: CASSEGLAYGYTF. The full variable domain, completed using reference TRBV11-2 and TRBJ1-2, is EAGVAQSPRYKIIEKRQSVAFWCNPISGHATLYWYQQILGQGPKLLIQFQNNGVVDDSQLPKDRFSAERLKGVDSTLKIQPAKLEDSAVYLCASSEGLAYGYTFGSGTRLTVV.

V and J are TRBV5-5 and TRBJ2-7, with 7 bases fitting TRBD1. This CDR3 is 15 amino acids long. Germline CDR1 and CDR2: SGHKS and YYEKEE (reference sequence). V trimming: 2 bases; J trimming: 3 bases; junction bases outside the gene matches: 8. The CDR3 DNA follows: TGTGCCAGCAGCTTTTCCGACAGGGTTGACTACGAGCAGTACTTC. It is translated as CASSFSDRVDYEQYF.

This clonotype was observed a handful of times. The V gene is TRBV20-1, the J gene TRBJ2-4; D is ambiguous. Trimming took off 4 bases at V and 7 bases at J, with 17 bases between the two ends. Germline CDR1 reads DFQATT; CDR2 reads SNEGSKA (reference sequence). The CDR3 is 14 amino acids. CDR3 in amino acids: CSAINGPVVNIQYF. The CDR3 DNA reads as TGCAGTGCTATAAACGGCCCTGTCGTGAACATTCAGTACTTC.

The table lists this clonotype with a few counts. The V call is TRBV10-2, the J call TRBJ2-6; a possible D gene is TRBD1 (6 bases). Deletions cut 4 bases from V and 4 bases from J, with 11 bases between. The CDR3 has 15 residues. From germline, CDR1 is WSHSY and CDR2 SAAADI. CDR3 in amino acids: CASSGDIAGANVLTF. CDR3 nucleotides: TGCGCCAGCAGTGGGGACATTGCCGGGGCCAACGTCCTGACTTTC.

About this clonotype: A read error may produce the germline difference seen at one junction end. This chain connects TRBV12-3 or TRBV12-4 to TRBJ1-2; D remains unclear. This CDR3 has 14 residues. The CDR3 reads CASSPRTLNYGYTF. For the CDR3, the DNA is TGTGCCAGCAGTCCGAGAACGCTTAACTATGGCTACACTTTC.

V usage is TRBV5-1 and J usage is TRBJ1-1; D remains ambiguous. Per the germline V gene, CDR1 is SGHRS and CDR2 is YFSETQ. Trimming took off 0 bases at V and 5 bases at J, with 8 bases between the two ends. CDR3 size: 13 residues. For the CDR3, the DNA is TGCGCCAGCAGCTTGGCTGGTATGACTGAAGCTTTCTTT. Its protein product is CASSLAGMTEAFF. The full variable domain, completed using reference TRBV5-1 and TRBJ1-1, is KAGVTQTPRYLIKTRGQQVTLSCSPISGHRSVSWYQQTPGQGLQFLFEYFSETQRNKGNFPGRFSGRQFSNSRSEMNVSTLELGDSALYLCASSLAGMTEAFFGQGTRLTVV.

This rearrangement joins TRBV2 to TRBJ2-1; D gene uncertain. The CDR3 length is 13 residues. CDR1 is SNHLY, CDR2 FYNNEI, per germline. Trimming cost V 7 bases and J 7 bases, with 14 bases left between them. This CDR3 is CASTNDLGNEQFF. CDR3 bases: TGTGCCAGCACGAACGACCTCGGAAATGAGCAGTTCTTC.

This clonotype showed up just a few times. V usage is TRBV20-1 and J usage is TRBJ1-5; D is possibly TRBD1 (6 bases). The germline V gene encodes CDR1 DFQATT and CDR2 SNEGSKA (reference sequence). The germline V and J ends were trimmed by 1 base and 4 bases, with 17 bases remaining between them. The CDR3 covers 16 residues. In DNA, the CDR3 is TGCAGTGCTAGAGCGGGGGCCGGGGGTGGTAATCAGCCCCAGCATTTT. Translated, it gives CSARAGAGGGNQPQHF.

This clonotype was detected only a few times. The chain uses TRBV7-8 and TRBJ2-3, with D perhaps TRBD2 (6 bases). Germline V lookup: CDR1 SGHVS, CDR2 FQNEAQ. V shed 2 bases and J shed 6 bases, with 12 bases lying between them. CDR3 size: 14 residues. In DNA, the CDR3 is TGTGCCAGCAGCTTAAGACTAGTTCCGGATACGCAGTATTTT. Translated: CASSLRLVPDTQYF.

This clonotype has at least ten counts. The chain combines TRBV20-1 with TRBJ2-5; D is uncertain. The V gene lost 6 bases and the J gene lost 1 base, with 9 bases spanning the gap. The CDR3 is made up of 12 amino acids. CDR1 and CDR2 from the germline V gene are DFQATT and SNEGSKA (reference sequence). The CDR3 reads CSASRSQETQYF. The CDR3 DNA reads as TGCAGTGCGTCCCGAAGCCAAGAGACCCAGTACTTC.

V gene TRBV11-1 combines with J gene TRBJ2-1; 7 bases agree with TRBD2. This CDR3 spans 18 amino acids. V trimming: 3 bases; J trimming: 2 bases; junction bases outside the gene matches: 13. Germline V gene sequence: CDR1 SGHAT, CDR2 FQDESV (reference sequence). CDR3 residues: CASSFRAASGLAYNEQFF. DNA of the CDR3: TGTGCCAGCAGCTTCCGGGCGGCTAGCGGCCTCGCCTACAATGAGCAGTTCTTC.

This clonotype was seen more than once but under ten times. The chain joins TRBV28 to TRBJ2-7; D perhaps matches TRBD1 (5 bases). V dropped 5 bases and J dropped 3 bases, with 20 bases sitting between them. This CDR3 region has 16 residues. CDR1 and CDR2 from the germline V gene are MDHEN and SYDVKM. The CDR3, as DNA: TGTGCCAGCAGTCCCCCACGCCAGGGCCTCCACTACGAGCAGTACTTC. Protein: CASSPPRQGLHYEQYF.

This clonotype has more than one count but fewer than ten. The chain couples TRBV7-2 to TRBJ2-1; no reliable D call. The CDR3 consists of 11 residues. From germline, CDR1 is SGHTA and CDR2 FQGNSA. Trimming shortened V by 6 bases and J by 9 bases, and 9 bases separated the two germline ends. The CDR3 nucleotides are TGTGCCAGCAGTATAGGCGGTGAGCAGTTCTTC. This translates into CASSIGGEQFF.

This clonotype was counted many times. The chain recombines TRBV29-1 with TRBJ2-5; D is possibly TRBD1 or TRBD2 (6 bases each). Trimming took 3 bases from V and 4 from J, leaving 12 bases between them. Germline V lookup: CDR1 SQVTM, CDR2 ANQGSEA. The CDR3 totals 13 residues. CDR3 amino acids: CSVDGGGGETQYF. The CDR3 nucleotides are TGCAGCGTTGACGGAGGAGGGGGAGAGACCCAGTACTTC.

V and J are TRBV29-1 and TRBJ1-2; tentative D call: TRBD1 (5 bases). Germline loops: CDR1 SQVTM, CDR2 ANQGSEA. CDR3 length: 12 residues. Trimming left V 3 bases short and J 6 bases short, with 11 bases between. The DNA for the CDR3 is TGCAGCGTTGAGAAGACAGTCCATGGCTACACCTTC. Its protein product is CSVEKTVHGYTF.

With regard to this clonotype: A much larger clone lies one base from this, so it may be a read error. The chain combines TRBV3-1 with TRBJ2-4; D might be TRBD1 (5 bases). The J call is uncertain, as TRBJ2-7 better fits the DNA end. This CDR3 has 13 residues. Germline CDR1 reads LGHDT; CDR2 reads YNNKEL (reference sequence). CDR3 DNA sequence: TGTGCCAGCAGCCAGACAGTATCCTACGAGCAGTACTTC. Translating it yields CASSQTVSYEQYF.

This clonotype was observed a handful of times. The V gene is TRBV18, the J gene TRBJ1-5; 9 positions agree with TRBD1. Germline V gene sequence: CDR1 KGHSH, CDR2 LQKENI. The ends lost 1 base at V and 3 bases at J; junction bases unmatched: 10. The CDR3 runs 18 residues. The CDR3 DNA is TGTGCCAGCTCACCACGATTCAGACAGGGGGAAGACAATCAGCCCCAGCATTTT. This translates into CASSPRFRQGEDNQPQHF.

Points on this clonotype: A much larger clonotype is one base distant, so this may be a read error. The chain is built from TRBV5-1 and TRBJ2-7, with a possible D match to TRBD1 (6 bases). The ends were cut back, 0 bases at V and 7 bases at J, with 14 bases in the middle. This CDR3 is built from 14 residues. In germline, CDR1 is SGHRS, CDR2 YFSETQ. The CDR3 DNA follows: TGCGCCAGCAGCTTGGCTGGGGGCCACAATGAGCAGTACTTC. Protein product: CASSLAGGHNEQYF.

The gene calls are TRBV10-3 and TRBJ2-7, with D perhaps matching TRBD2 (6 bases). This CDR3 spans 13 amino acids. Germline values: CDR1 ENHRY, CDR2 SYGVKD. The V end was cut by 3 bases, the J end by 0 bases, with 6 bases between. This chain's CDR3 is CAISDGSSYEQYF. The CDR3 nucleotides read TGTGCCATCAGTGACGGGAGCTCCTACGAGCAGTACTTC.

J is TRBJ2-3 and V is TRBV5-8; either TRBD1 or TRBD2 may fit D (5 bases each). Germline CDR1 SGHTS, CDR2 YDEGEE. The ends were cut back, 0 bases at V and 3 bases at J, with 23 bases in the middle. This CDR3 has 19 amino acids. The CDR3: CASSLAGRQGEIRTDTQYF. CDR3 DNA sequence: TGTGCCAGCAGCTTGGCGGGTAGGCAGGGAGAAATCAGGACAGATACGCAGTATTTT. The full variable domain, in which reference TRBV5-8 and TRBJ2-3 provide the parts outside the CDR3, is EAGVTQSPTHLIKTRGQQATLRCSPISGHTSVYWYQQALGLGLQFLLWYDEGEERNRGNFPPRFSGRQFPNYSSELNVNALELEDSALYLCASSLAGRQGEIRTDTQYFGPGTRLTVL.

The genes are TRBV6-2 or TRBV6-3 and TRBJ1-1, with 8 bases lining up with TRBD1. CDR1 is MNHEY and CDR2 is SVGEGT in the germline V gene. The junction had 8 bases not matched to a gene; V was cut back by 7 bases and J by 4 bases. The CDR3 consists of 14 residues. As DNA, the CDR3 is TGTGCCAGCACCCGGACAGGGCAGGTCACTGAAGCTTTCTTT. Translating gives CASTRTGQVTEAFF.